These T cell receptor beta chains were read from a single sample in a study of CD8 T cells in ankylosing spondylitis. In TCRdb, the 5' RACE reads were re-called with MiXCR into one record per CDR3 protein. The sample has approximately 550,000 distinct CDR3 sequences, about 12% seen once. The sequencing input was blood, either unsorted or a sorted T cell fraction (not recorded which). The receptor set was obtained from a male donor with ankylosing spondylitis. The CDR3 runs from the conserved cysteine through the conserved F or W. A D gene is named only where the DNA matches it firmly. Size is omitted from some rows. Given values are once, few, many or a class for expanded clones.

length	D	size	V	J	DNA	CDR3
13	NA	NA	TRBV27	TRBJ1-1	TGTGCCAGCAGTCCAGTGGTTGCGGGAAAAGCTTTCTTT	CASSPVVAGKAFF
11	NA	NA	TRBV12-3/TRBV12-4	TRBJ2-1	TGTGCCAGCAGCCTAAGCCGGGAGCAGTTCTTC	CASSLSREQFF
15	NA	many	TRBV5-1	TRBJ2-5	TGCGCCAGCAGCTCATCCCCCACACCCCAAGAGACCCAGTACTTC	CASSSSPTPQETQYF
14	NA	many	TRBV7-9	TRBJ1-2	TGTGCCAGCAGCCCTGGCTTAGGGGACTATGGCTACACCTTC	CASSPGLGDYGYTF
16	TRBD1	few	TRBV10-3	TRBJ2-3	TGTGCCATAGGACAGGGGGCGCATGAAGGCACAGATACGCAGTATTTT	CAIGQGAHEGTDTQYF
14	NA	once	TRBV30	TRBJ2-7	TGTGCCTGGAGCCATGGGGGGAATTCCTACGAGCAGTACTTC	CAWSHGGNSYEQYF
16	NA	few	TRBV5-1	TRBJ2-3	TGCGCCAGCAGCTTGGGAGGAGGGACGGTGGCAGATACGCAGTATTTT	CASSLGGGTVADTQYF
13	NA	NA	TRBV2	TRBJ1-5	TGTGCCAGCAGTGTACGACAGCTTCAGCCCCAGCATTTT	CASSVRQLQPQHF
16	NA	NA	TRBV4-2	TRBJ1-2	TGTGCCAGCAGCGGCAGCCGGGGAGACGTATTAGGAGGCTACACCTTC	CASSGSRGDVLGGYTF
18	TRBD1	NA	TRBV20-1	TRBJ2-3	TGCAGTGCTGAGGGACAGGTCCTAAACGGAGGGAGCCCAGATACGCAGTATTTT	CSAEGQVLNGGSPDTQYF
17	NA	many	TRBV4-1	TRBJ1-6	TGCGCCAGCAGCCAGGGCCCGGAGGTTCGGGTGAATTCACCCCTCCACTTT	CASSQGPEVRVNSPLHF
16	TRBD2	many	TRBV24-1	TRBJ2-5	TGTGCCACCAGTGACCAGGGACTAGCGGGAGATGAGACCCAGTACTTC	CATSDQGLAGDETQYF
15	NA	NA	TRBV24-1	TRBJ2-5	TGTGCCACCTCTCAGGGGGGCGGGAGCCGGGAGACCCAGTACTTC	CATSQGGGSRETQYF
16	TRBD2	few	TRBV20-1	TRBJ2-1	TGCAGTGCTAGAGGGACTAGCGGGAGGCCACCCAATGAGCAGTTCTTC	CSARGTSGRPPNEQFF
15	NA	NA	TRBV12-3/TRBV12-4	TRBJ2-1	TGTGCCAGCAGCTTGGGACAAACCCCCTACAATGAGCAGTTCTTC	CASSLGQTPYNEQFF
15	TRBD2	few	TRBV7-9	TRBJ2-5	TGTGCCAGCAGCTTGGAACTAGCGGGACGGGAGACCCAGTACTTC	CASSLELAGRETQYF
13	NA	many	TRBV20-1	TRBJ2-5	TGCAGTGCTAGGGCTACCACAGGGGAGACCCAGTACTTC	CSARATTGETQYF
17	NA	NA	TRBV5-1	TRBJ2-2	TGCGCCAGCAGCTTGGCCGTCCAGGGGAGGGACACCGGGGAGCTGTTTTTT	CASSLAVQGRDTGELFF
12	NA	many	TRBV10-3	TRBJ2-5	TGTGCCATCAGGGGGACACAAGAGACCCAGTACTTC	CAIRGTQETQYF
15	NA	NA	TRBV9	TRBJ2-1	TGTGCCAGCAGCGTAAAGCTCGTTCGGTTCAATGAGCAGTTCTTC	CASSVKLVRFNEQFF
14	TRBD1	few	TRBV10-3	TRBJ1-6	TGTGCCGCTCACAGGGGGCAGGATAATTCACCCCTCCACTTT	CAAHRGQDNSPLHF
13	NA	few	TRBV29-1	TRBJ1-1	TGCAGCGTTGAAGTCCCCGCGGACACTGAAGCTTTCTTT	CSVEVPADTEAFF
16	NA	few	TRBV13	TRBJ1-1	TGTGCCAGCAGCTTTCCGGGAGATTTGGGTAGGACTGAAGCTTTCTTT	CASSFPGDLGRTEAFF
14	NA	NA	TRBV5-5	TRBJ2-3	TGTGCCAGCAGCTGGGGGACGCTCACAGATACGCAGTATTTT	CASSWGTLTDTQYF
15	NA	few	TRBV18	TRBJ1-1	TGTGCCAGCTCACCACCGGGCAGGGTAGGCGCTGAAGCTTTCTTT	CASSPPGRVGAEAFF
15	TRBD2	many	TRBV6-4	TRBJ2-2	TGTGCCAGCAGTAAACTAGCGGATAACACCGGGGAGCTGTTTTTT	CASSKLADNTGELFF
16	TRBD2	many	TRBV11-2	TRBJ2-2	TGTGCCAGCAGCCCTAGCGGGAGCGCGAACACCGGGGAGCTGTTTTTT	CASSPSGSANTGELFF